This T cell receptor (beta chain) was sequenced for a study of CD8 T cells in Susac syndrome. Sequencing of TCR beta was undertaken in CD8+ and CD4+ T cells derived from blood. Relapsing-remitting disease, either stable or active, was present in the multiple sclerosis controls, who were treatment-naive patients. TEMRA cells were FACS-enriched, while CD8+ and CD4+ T cells were negatively isolated. J gave up 3 bases and V 7 bases, and 5 bases lay outside the gene matches. The length of the CDR3 is 15 residues. Germline CDR1 reads SNHLY; CDR2 reads FYNNEI. An amount of RNA that ranged from roughly 0.5 to 1 ug was reverse transcribed with random hexamers. An immunoSEQ multiplex PCR amplified TCR beta CDR3 over 54 Vbeta and 13 Jbeta. MiXCR, run by TCRdb on the immunoSEQ multiplex PCR reads, gives a single entry per CDR3 protein. The sample holds approximately 230,000 distinct CDR3 sequences, 80% to 95% seen once.

Sequenced: CD4+ T cells from PBMCs. The genes are TRBV2 and TRBJ2-3; 12 bases align to TRBD2. The TCR sequence derives from a human donor with multiple sclerosis. Here the CDR3 reads CASTRTSGNTDTQYF. CDR3 bases: TGTGCCAGCACCAGGACTAGCGGGAATACAGATACGCAGTATTTT.